Listed below are T cell receptor beta chains from one sample, sequenced in a study of CD4 T cells in relation to SARS-CoV-2 and coronaviruses. Assay used: immunoSEQ multiplex PCR; TCRdb lists only in-frame clones, some missing. The sample lists approximately 19,000 clones, 78% occurring once. No antigen has been assigned to these receptors. Material for sequencing was CD4+ T cells from PBMCs, cultured in vitro. Receptor source: a human donor in good health. CDR3s include the opening cysteine and the closing phenylalanine or tryptophan. A D gene is named only where the DNA matches it firmly. Rows may omit the clone size; those that give it use once, few, many or a size class.

d_gene: TRBD2
j_gene: TRBJ2-1
abundance: -
v_gene: TRBV6-4
CDR3aa: CASSAGTSGDDEQFF
CDR3nt: TGTGCCAGCAGCGCCGGGACTAGCGGAGACGATGAGCAGTTCTTC

d_gene: -
j_gene: TRBJ2-3
abundance: -
v_gene: TRBV18
CDR3aa: CASSPTSLPSTDTQYF
CDR3nt: TGTGCCAGCTCACCGACTAGTCTTCCTAGCACAGATACGCAGTATTTT

d_gene: -
j_gene: TRBJ2-7
abundance: -
v_gene: TRBV19
CDR3aa: CASSNLRGYEQYF
CDR3nt: TGTGCCAGTAGTAACCTGAGGGGGTACGAGCAGTACTTC

d_gene: -
j_gene: TRBJ2-1
abundance: few
v_gene: TRBV7-2
CDR3aa: CASSLGGAEPSNEQFF
CDR3nt: TGTGCCAGCAGCTTAGGAGGCGCGGAGCCCTCTAATGAGCAGTTCTTC

d_gene: TRBD1
j_gene: TRBJ1-2
abundance: -
v_gene: TRBV5-5
CDR3aa: CASSLVTSGQGVGTF
CDR3nt: TGTGCCAGCAGCTTGGTGACTTCGGGACAGGGTGTCGGCACCTTC

d_gene: -
j_gene: TRBJ1-2
abundance: few
v_gene: TRBV6-5
CDR3aa: CASSPLQGSGYTF
CDR3nt: TGTGCCAGCAGTCCTCTACAGGGAAGTGGCTACACCTTC

d_gene: TRBD1
j_gene: TRBJ1-3
abundance: few
v_gene: TRBV19
CDR3aa: CASRDRATGNTIYF
CDR3nt: TGTGCCAGTAGGGACAGGGCTACTGGAAACACCATATATTTT

d_gene: -
j_gene: TRBJ2-1
abundance: -
v_gene: TRBV10-2
CDR3aa: CASSESPSNNEQFF
CDR3nt: TGCGCCAGCAGTGAGTCACCCAGCAACAATGAGCAGTTCTTC

d_gene: -
j_gene: TRBJ2-7
abundance: -
v_gene: TRBV18
CDR3aa: CASSPRDRPEQYF
CDR3nt: TGTGCCAGCTCACCACGAGACCGCCCCGAGCAGTACTTC

d_gene: -
j_gene: TRBJ1-4
abundance: -
v_gene: TRBV19
CDR3aa: CASSIMGPTTNEKLFF
CDR3nt: TGTGCCAGTAGTATTATGGGACCAACAACTAATGAAAAACTGTTTTTT

d_gene: -
j_gene: TRBJ2-5
abundance: -
v_gene: TRBV5-4
CDR3aa: CASSLTTAQETQYF
CDR3nt: TGTGCCAGCAGCTTAACGACAGCTCAAGAGACCCAGTACTTC

d_gene: -
j_gene: TRBJ1-2
abundance: -
v_gene: TRBV29-1
CDR3aa: CSAGEDVYGYTF
CDR3nt: TGCAGCGCTGGCGAGGATGTCTATGGCTACACCTTC

d_gene: TRBD1
j_gene: TRBJ1-2
abundance: -
v_gene: TRBV12-3/TRBV12-4
CDR3aa: CASSRTGLYGYTF
CDR3nt: TGTGCCAGCAGCCGGACAGGGCTCTATGGCTACACCTTC